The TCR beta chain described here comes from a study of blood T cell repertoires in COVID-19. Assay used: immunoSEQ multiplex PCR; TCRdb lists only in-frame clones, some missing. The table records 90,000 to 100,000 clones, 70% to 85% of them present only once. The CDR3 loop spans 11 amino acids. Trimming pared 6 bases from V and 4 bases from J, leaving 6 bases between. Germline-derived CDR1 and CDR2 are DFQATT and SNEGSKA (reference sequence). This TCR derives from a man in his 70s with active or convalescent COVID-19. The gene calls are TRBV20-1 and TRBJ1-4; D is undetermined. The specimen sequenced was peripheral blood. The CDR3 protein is CSASGNEKLFF. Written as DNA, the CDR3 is TGCAGTGCCTCCGGTAATGAAAAACTGTTTTTT.